Listed below are T cell receptor beta chains from one sample, sequenced in a study of cytomegalovirus exposure and HLA in healthy donors. TCRdb keeps only in-frame clones here, not all; method: immunoSEQ multiplex PCR. The data contain approximately 100,000 clones, over 60% of them seen just once; the ten biggest clones take up 5.8%. Sequencing used PBMCs. Source of these receptors: a man aged 60 to 69 in good health and CMV-seropositive. The CDR3 runs from the conserved cysteine through the conserved F or W. The D gene is left open where the match is weak. Where a row states a size, it is once, few, many or the class of an expanded clone; other rows omit it.

d_call clone_size j_call v_call cdr3_nt cdr3_aa
TRBD2 NA TRBJ2-5 TRBV7-3 TGTGCCAGCAGCTTATCTAGCGGGGGAGGAGAGACCCAGTACTTC CASSLSSGGGETQYF
NA NA TRBJ2-7 TRBV10-3 TGTGCCATCAGTGAGTCGACGGGACGAGGGGGCGAGCAGTACTTC CAISESTGRGGEQYF
TRBD2 NA TRBJ2-7 TRBV27 TGTGCCAGCTCCCCTAGCGGGGGGACCCCCGGCGAGCAGTACTTC CASSPSGGTPGEQYF
TRBD1 NA TRBJ1-1 TRBV5-1 TGCGCCAGCAGCCCTCGGGCGGGACAGATGAACACTGAAGCTTTCTTT CASSPRAGQMNTEAFF
TRBD1 NA TRBJ2-7 TRBV30 TGTGCCTGGACTCCGACAGGGTACTACGAGCAGTACTTC CAWTPTGYYEQYF
TRBD2 NA TRBJ2-3 TRBV19 TGTGCCAGTAGTATAGATCGGGGGGTTGAAAATACGCAGTATTTT CASSIDRGVENTQYF
TRBD1 once TRBJ1-3 TRBV5-1 TGCGCCAGCAGCACAGGGGCGGCGAGCTCTGGAAACACCATATATTTT CASSTGAASSGNTIYF
NA once TRBJ2-1 TRBV7-7 TGTGCCAGCAGCTTAGGGTCCCCCGCGGTGGATGAGCAGTTCTTC CASSLGSPAVDEQFF
NA few TRBJ1-6 TRBV5-6 TGTGCCAGCAGCTTAGAGGGCCGGTCACCCCTCCACTTT CASSLEGRSPLHF
NA NA TRBJ1-4 TRBV29-1 TGCAGCGGGAATCCGGGACTCACGGAGGAAAAACTGTTTTTT CSGNPGLTEEKLFF
NA NA TRBJ2-5 TRBV28 TGTGCCAGCAGGGGGGGACTTGCGCAAGAGACCCAGTACTTC CASRGGLAQETQYF
TRBD1 NA TRBJ1-1 TRBV19 TGTGCCAGTAGTTTCGAGGGGGGACAGGGGTTAAGAAACACTGAAGCTTTCTTT CASSFEGGQGLRNTEAFF
TRBD2 NA TRBJ2-3 TRBV5-1 TGCGCCAGCAGCTTGGTGCTAGCGGGTTTTACAGATACGCAGTATTTT CASSLVLAGFTDTQYF
TRBD1 NA TRBJ1-6 TRBV9 TGTGCCAGCAGCGGAGCGGGACAGGCTCGTTATTCACCCCTCCACTTT CASSGAGQARYSPLHF
TRBD2 NA TRBJ2-1 TRBV5-1 TGCGCCAGCAGCCCTGGACTAGCGGGGGGCCACAATGAGCAGTTCTTC CASSPGLAGGHNEQFF
NA NA TRBJ2-2 TRBV7-2 TGTGCCAGCAGCTCCAGGCGGGACAGGAACACCGGGGAGCTGTTTTTT CASSSRRDRNTGELFF
TRBD1 NA TRBJ2-7 TRBV4-1 TGCGCCAGCAGCCACTCGGGACAGGGGTCCTACGAGCAGTACTTC CASSHSGQGSYEQYF
NA NA TRBJ2-7 TRBV7-2 TGTGCCAGCAGCTTCCAAGACAGAGTACTATACGAGCAGTACTTC CASSFQDRVLYEQYF
NA once TRBJ1-1 TRBV6-1 TGTGCCAGCAGACTACAGGGAAACACTGAAGCTTTCTTT CASRLQGNTEAFF
NA NA TRBJ1-5 TRBV19 TGTGCAAGTAGTATACAGAAAAATCAGCCCCAGCATTTT CASSIQKNQPQHF
NA NA TRBJ2-7 TRBV5-1 TGCGCCAGCAGCTCGCCGACAGAGGTCGGCGAGCAGTACTTC CASSSPTEVGEQYF
NA once TRBJ1-1 TRBV6-1 TGTGCCAGCAGTGTAGGGACAACGAACACTGAAGCTTTCTTT CASSVGTTNTEAFF
NA NA TRBJ1-1 TRBV9 TGTGCCAGCGGACGACAGGTCATGAACACTGAAGCTTTCTTT CASGRQVMNTEAFF
TRBD2 NA TRBJ2-5 TRBV15 TGTGCCACCAGCAGAGGTAGCGGGGGAAGGGAGACCCAGTACTTC CATSRGSGGRETQYF
NA NA TRBJ1-4 TRBV18 TGTGCCAGCTCACCAATTTCGGGACAAACTGAAAAACTGTTTTTT CASSPISGQTEKLFF
NA NA TRBJ2-5 TRBV5-4 TGTGCCAGCAGCTTGAGGAGGCAAGAGACCCAGTACTTC CASSLRRQETQYF
NA NA TRBJ1-1 TRBV18 TGTGCCAGCTCACGAGAGGACTCAGGCACTGAAGCTTTCTTT CASSREDSGTEAFF
NA NA TRBJ1-2 TRBV7-9 TGTGCCAGCAGCTTATCGGGGCAGGGAGGAAAAGGTGGCTACACCTTC CASSLSGQGGKGGYTF
TRBD1 once TRBJ2-3 TRBV7-3 TGTGCCAGCAGCCCACGGGGACAGGGGGCGATTAGCACAGATACGCAGTATTTT CASSPRGQGAISTDTQYF
NA many TRBJ1-2 TRBV4-2 TGTGCCAGCAGCCAAGGACAGCTTCAGGATGGCTACACCTTC CASSQGQLQDGYTF
TRBD2 NA TRBJ2-5 TRBV11-2 TGTGCCAGCAGCTCCCCTGGGCGGGAGGAGACCCAGTACTTC CASSSPGREETQYF
TRBD1 NA TRBJ2-3 TRBV6-1 TGTGCCAGCAGCCACATGACAGGGAGCACAGATACGCAGTATTTT CASSHMTGSTDTQYF
NA NA TRBJ1-1 TRBV7-2 TGTGCCAGCAGCTTAATCTTGAACACGGAAGCTTTCTTT CASSLILNTEAFF
NA NA TRBJ1-4 TRBV25-1 TGTGCCAGCAGTGACCTGTGGCAGGCAACTAATGAAAAACTGTTTTTT CASSDLWQATNEKLFF
TRBD2 NA TRBJ2-7 TRBV6-1 TGTGCCAGCAGTGTAGGCGGGGGGGTCACCTACGAGCAGTACTTC CASSVGGGVTYEQYF
TRBD1 NA TRBJ2-7 TRBV6-1 TGTGCCAGCAGTGCCGGGGCAGGGGGATCCTACGAGCAGTACTTC CASSAGAGGSYEQYF
TRBD1 NA TRBJ2-3 TRBV5-6 TGTGCCAGCAGCTTCCCGGGACAGGGGAGAGATACGCAGTATTTT CASSFPGQGRDTQYF
TRBD1 few TRBJ2-3 TRBV12-5 TGTGCTAGTGGCTTCGGACAGGGGGCTAAGGATACGCAGTATTTT CASGFGQGAKDTQYF
TRBD1 NA TRBJ1-5 TRBV5-6 TGTGCCAGCAGCTCCGGGACAGGGTCGAATAATCAGCCCCAGCATTTT CASSSGTGSNNQPQHF
NA once TRBJ2-2 TRBV6-7 TGTGCCAGCAGTTGGGGGGTGGAGGACGGGGAGCTGTTTTTT CASSWGVEDGELFF
NA NA TRBJ2-3 TRBV5-1 TGCGCCAGCAGCTTGGCCAGACTTTCTAGCACAGATACGCAGTATTTT CASSLARLSSTDTQYF
NA NA TRBJ2-5 TRBV6-1 TGTGCCAGCGTCGGTTTTGAGACCCAGTACTTC CASVGFETQYF
NA NA TRBJ2-7 TRBV11-2 TGTGCCAGCAGCCCGGACAGTCGGGAGCAGTACTTC CASSPDSREQYF
NA NA TRBJ1-5 TRBV30 TGTGCCTGGGGGAGACTTCAGGGGAATCAGCCCCAGCATTTT CAWGRLQGNQPQHF
TRBD2 NA TRBJ2-5 TRBV7-9 TGTTCCAGCAGCCCTGGTAGAGCGGGGGGGGGACAAGAGACCCAGTACTTC CSSSPGRAGGGQETQYF
NA NA TRBJ2-1 TRBV19 TGTGCCACTACAACTGGGAGCTACTCCCACGAGCAGTTCTTC CATTTGSYSHEQFF
TRBD1 NA TRBJ2-7 TRBV5-1 TGCGCCAGCAGCTTGGGGACAGGTACCTACGAGCAGTACTTC CASSLGTGTYEQYF
TRBD1 few TRBJ1-5 TRBV6-1 TGTGCCAGCAGTGAAACCGGGACAGGGGGCGGTCAGCCCCAGCATTTT CASSETGTGGGQPQHF
NA few TRBJ2-1 TRBV11-3 TGTGCCAGCAGCTTAGGGGAAGGGGACACCAATGAGCAGTTCTTC CASSLGEGDTNEQFF
TRBD1 NA TRBJ1-2 TRBV5-5 TGTGCCAGCAGCTCATCCGGGACAGGGGTCGCGTATGGCTACACCTTC CASSSSGTGVAYGYTF
NA few TRBJ1-6 TRBV7-2 TGTGCCAGCAGCTTTCGAGGTTCACCCCTCCACTTT CASSFRGSPLHF
TRBD2 NA TRBJ2-1 TRBV5-6 TGTGCCAGCAGCAAGACTAGCGGGGTATACAATGAGCAGTTCTTC CASSKTSGVYNEQFF
TRBD2 NA TRBJ2-1 TRBV11-2 TGTGCCAGCAGCCCGCGGGGGAGGGTTTGGCAGTTCTTC CASSPRGRVWQFF
NA NA TRBJ2-7 TRBV19 TGTGCCAGTAGTATTGGGAGTCGACCCACCTACGAGCAGTACTTC CASSIGSRPTYEQYF